A selection of T cell receptor beta chains follows, all from one sample in a study of post-analysis software for immune sequencing data. TCRdb reanalysed the PCR reads using MiXCR and keeps one entry per CDR3 protein. The sample lists 450,000 or so distinct CDR3 sequences; around 40% were seen once. The sequenced sample consisted of blood. All receptors come from a girl aged 5-17 years with multiple sclerosis. The CDR3 runs from the conserved cysteine through the conserved F or W. D genes are given only for firm matches. Only part of the rows carry a size: once, few, many, or a class if the clone is expanded.

j_call: TRBJ1-1
clone_size: NA
v_call: TRBV20-1
d_call: NA
cdr3_aa: CSARELRSEAFF
cdr3_nt: TGCAGTGCTAGAGAGCTCAGGTCTGAAGCTTTCTTT

j_call: TRBJ1-2
clone_size: few
v_call: TRBV20-1
d_call: NA
cdr3_aa: CSAITGSNYGYTF
cdr3_nt: TGCAGTGCTATAACGGGCTCTAACTATGGCTACACCTTC

j_call: TRBJ2-3
clone_size: NA
v_call: TRBV6-1
d_call: TRBD2
cdr3_aa: CASSEREGPNTQYF
cdr3_nt: TGTGCCAGCAGCGAGCGGGAGGGCCCGAATACGCAGTATTTT

j_call: TRBJ2-5
clone_size: NA
v_call: TRBV9
d_call: NA
cdr3_aa: CASSFGFQGGETQYF
cdr3_nt: TGTGCCAGCAGCTTTGGCTTCCAGGGTGGAGAGACCCAGTACTTC

j_call: TRBJ2-1
clone_size: NA
v_call: TRBV5-1
d_call: NA
cdr3_aa: CASSSSPKLTGWTTNEQFF
cdr3_nt: TGCGCCAGCAGCTCCAGCCCCAAGCTAACGGGGTGGACTACAAATGAGCAGTTCTTC

j_call: TRBJ2-1
clone_size: NA
v_call: TRBV29-1
d_call: NA
cdr3_aa: CSVEGAPAQTDNEQFF
cdr3_nt: TGCAGCGTGGAGGGGGCTCCAGCGCAAACCGACAATGAGCAGTTCTTC

j_call: TRBJ2-7
clone_size: NA
v_call: TRBV20-1
d_call: TRBD2
cdr3_aa: CSATWRGGFYEQYF
cdr3_nt: TGCAGTGCTACGTGGCGGGGGGGCTTCTACGAGCAGTACTTC

j_call: TRBJ2-7
clone_size: NA
v_call: TRBV4-3
d_call: NA
cdr3_aa: CASSQNELAREQYF
cdr3_nt: TGCGCCAGCAGCCAAAACGAACTAGCCCGCGAGCAGTACTTC

j_call: TRBJ2-7
clone_size: few
v_call: TRBV27
d_call: NA
cdr3_aa: CASSLSPGIEQYF
cdr3_nt: TGTGCCAGCAGTTTATCCCCGGGTATCGAGCAGTACTTC

j_call: TRBJ2-7
clone_size: NA
v_call: TRBV14
d_call: TRBD2
cdr3_aa: CASMPSGRPYEQYF
cdr3_nt: TGTGCCAGCATGCCTAGCGGGAGACCCTACGAGCAGTACTTC

j_call: TRBJ2-6
clone_size: few
v_call: TRBV6-1
d_call: NA
cdr3_aa: CASRRTALEAGANVLTF
cdr3_nt: TGTGCCAGCAGGAGGACAGCCCTGGAGGCTGGGGCCAACGTCCTGACTTTC

j_call: TRBJ1-1
clone_size: NA
v_call: TRBV27
d_call: NA
cdr3_aa: CASSFSGSTEAFF
cdr3_nt: TGTGCCAGCAGTTTCTCAGGGAGCACTGAAGCTTTCTTT

j_call: TRBJ2-1
clone_size: NA
v_call: TRBV5-1
d_call: NA
cdr3_aa: CASSLVAGFDNEQFF
cdr3_nt: TGCGCCAGCAGCTTGGTGGCGGGGTTCGACAATGAGCAGTTCTTC

j_call: TRBJ2-5
clone_size: NA
v_call: TRBV27
d_call: TRBD2
cdr3_aa: CASRARRTSGMGETQYF
cdr3_nt: TGTGCCAGCCGTGCTCGACGGACTAGCGGGATGGGAGAGACCCAGTACTTC

j_call: TRBJ2-7
clone_size: NA
v_call: TRBV7-9
d_call: TRBD2
cdr3_aa: CASSLGGLAGDREQYF
cdr3_nt: TGTGCCAGCAGCTTAGGGGGACTAGCGGGAGATCGGGAGCAGTACTTC

j_call: TRBJ2-1
clone_size: once
v_call: TRBV11-3
d_call: NA
cdr3_aa: CASSPAGGLSYNEQFF
cdr3_nt: TGTGCCAGCAGCCCCGCCGGCGGGCTCTCCTACAATGAGCAGTTCTTC

j_call: TRBJ2-7
clone_size: NA
v_call: TRBV10-3
d_call: NA
cdr3_aa: CAISTRSTEFPYEQYF
cdr3_nt: TGTGCCATCAGCACCAGGTCGACAGAGTTCCCCTACGAGCAGTACTTC

j_call: TRBJ2-1
clone_size: NA
v_call: TRBV2
d_call: NA
cdr3_aa: CASSDGGGYNEQFF
cdr3_nt: TGTGCCAGCAGTGACGGGGGAGGATACAATGAGCAGTTCTTC

j_call: TRBJ1-1
clone_size: NA
v_call: TRBV11-1
d_call: NA
cdr3_aa: CASSPATEAFF
cdr3_nt: TGTGCCAGCAGCCCAGCCACTGAAGCTTTCTTT

j_call: TRBJ2-4
clone_size: NA
v_call: TRBV5-1
d_call: NA
cdr3_aa: CASSLVGPGQNIQYF
cdr3_nt: TGCGCCAGCAGCTTGGTCGGGCCCGGGCAAAACATTCAGTACTTC

j_call: TRBJ2-4
clone_size: NA
v_call: TRBV5-1
d_call: NA
cdr3_aa: CASSVVPGENIQYF
cdr3_nt: TGCGCCAGCAGCGTGGTCCCTGGAGAAAACATTCAGTACTTC

j_call: TRBJ2-1
clone_size: NA
v_call: TRBV10-3
d_call: TRBD2
cdr3_aa: CAVTSGRSHNEQFF
cdr3_nt: TGTGCCGTCACTAGCGGGAGGTCCCACAATGAGCAGTTCTTC

j_call: TRBJ2-3
clone_size: NA
v_call: TRBV20-1
d_call: TRBD2
cdr3_aa: CSASILAATDTQYF
cdr3_nt: TGCAGTGCTAGCATACTAGCGGCCACAGATACGCAGTATTTT

j_call: TRBJ2-7
clone_size: NA
v_call: TRBV25-1
d_call: TRBD2
cdr3_aa: CASSGYSGVYYNEQYF
cdr3_nt: TGTGCCAGCAGTGGATATAGCGGGGTATACTACAATGAGCAGTACTTC

j_call: TRBJ2-1
clone_size: NA
v_call: TRBV5-1
d_call: NA
cdr3_aa: CASSSDSGKSYNEQFF
cdr3_nt: TGCGCCAGCAGCTCGGACTCAGGGAAGTCCTACAATGAGCAGTTCTTC

j_call: TRBJ1-2
clone_size: NA
v_call: TRBV28
d_call: NA
cdr3_aa: CASSITGIPLRYTF
cdr3_nt: TGTGCCAGCAGTATTACCGGGATACCCTTACGCTACACCTTC

j_call: TRBJ2-1
clone_size: NA
v_call: TRBV5-1
d_call: TRBD2
cdr3_aa: CASTGGLAGGEEDDEQFF
cdr3_nt: TGCGCCAGCACGGGGGGACTAGCGGGAGGGGAAGAGGACGATGAGCAGTTCTTC

j_call: TRBJ1-5
clone_size: few
v_call: TRBV12-3/TRBV12-4
d_call: TRBD1
cdr3_aa: CASGRDRGNQPQHF
cdr3_nt: TGTGCCAGCGGCCGGGACAGGGGGAATCAGCCCCAGCATTTT

j_call: TRBJ2-5
clone_size: few
v_call: TRBV12-3/TRBV12-4
d_call: TRBD2
cdr3_aa: CASGSGLAGPETQYF
cdr3_nt: TGTGCCAGCGGATCGGGACTAGCGGGCCCGGAGACCCAGTACTTC

j_call: TRBJ2-7
clone_size: NA
v_call: TRBV12-3/TRBV12-4
d_call: TRBD1
cdr3_aa: CASSPGGHYEQYF
cdr3_nt: TGTGCCAGCAGTCCAGGGGGCCACTACGAGCAGTACTTC

j_call: TRBJ2-4
clone_size: NA
v_call: TRBV27
d_call: NA
cdr3_aa: CASSLSVSDIQYF
cdr3_nt: TGTGCCAGCAGTTTATCCGTTTCTGACATTCAGTACTTC

j_call: TRBJ2-5
clone_size: NA
v_call: TRBV6-1
d_call: NA
cdr3_aa: CASGTRGSDEQYF
cdr3_nt: TGTGCCAGCGGAACAAGGGGCAGCGATGAGCAGTACTTC

j_call: TRBJ1-6
clone_size: NA
v_call: TRBV4-1
d_call: NA
cdr3_aa: CASNGGQTPLNSPLHF
cdr3_nt: TGCGCCAGTAACGGGGGACAAACCCCTTTGAATTCACCCCTCCACTTT

j_call: TRBJ1-1
clone_size: NA
v_call: TRBV6-1
d_call: NA
cdr3_aa: CASMELRMNTEAFF
cdr3_nt: TGTGCCAGCATGGAACTGCGCATGAACACTGAAGCTTTCTTT

j_call: TRBJ2-7
clone_size: once
v_call: TRBV4-3
d_call: NA
cdr3_aa: CASSQDILRVTEQYF
cdr3_nt: TGCGCCAGCAGCCAAGACATCCTAAGAGTGACCGAGCAGTACTTC

j_call: TRBJ2-1
clone_size: NA
v_call: TRBV27
d_call: NA
cdr3_aa: CASRTTSWHEQSF
cdr3_nt: TGTGCCAGCAGGACTACTAGCTGGCATGAGCAGTCCTTC

j_call: TRBJ2-7
clone_size: NA
v_call: TRBV7-8
d_call: NA
cdr3_aa: CASSLGRSRVEQYF
cdr3_nt: TGTGCCAGCAGCTTAGGGAGGTCGCGTGTCGAGCAGTACTTC

j_call: TRBJ1-1
clone_size: NA
v_call: TRBV29-1
d_call: NA
cdr3_aa: CSVDQRGSGNTEAFF
cdr3_nt: TGCAGCGTTGATCAAAGGGGATCTGGGAATACTGAAGCTTTCTTT

j_call: TRBJ2-5
clone_size: NA
v_call: TRBV28
d_call: TRBD1
cdr3_aa: CASSFNRGLETQYF
cdr3_nt: TGTGCCAGCAGTTTCAACAGGGGGCTCGAGACCCAGTACTTC

j_call: TRBJ2-5
clone_size: NA
v_call: TRBV20-1
d_call: NA
cdr3_aa: CSARDRETQYF
cdr3_nt: TGCAGTGCTAGAGATCGAGAGACCCAGTACTTC

j_call: TRBJ1-1
clone_size: NA
v_call: TRBV9
d_call: NA
cdr3_aa: CASSVTGLMNTEAFF
cdr3_nt: TGTGCCAGCAGCGTGACGGGCTTAATGAACACTGAAGCTTTCTTT

j_call: TRBJ2-1
clone_size: few
v_call: TRBV24-1
d_call: TRBD2
cdr3_aa: CATSDLTSGSSYNEQFF
cdr3_nt: TGTGCCACCAGTGATTTGACTAGCGGGAGCTCCTACAATGAGCAGTTCTTC

j_call: TRBJ2-2
clone_size: NA
v_call: TRBV6-5
d_call: TRBD1
cdr3_aa: CASSYLGGDRGDTGELFF
cdr3_nt: TGTGCCAGCAGTTACCTGGGGGGAGACAGGGGAGACACCGGGGAGCTGTTTTTT

j_call: TRBJ2-3
clone_size: NA
v_call: TRBV12-3/TRBV12-4
d_call: NA
cdr3_aa: CASSRRPSDTQYF
cdr3_nt: TGTGCCAGCAGCCGACGGCCTTCAGATACGCAGTATTTT

j_call: TRBJ1-2
clone_size: few
v_call: TRBV20-1
d_call: NA
cdr3_aa: CSASGTGQYGYTF
cdr3_nt: TGCAGTGCTAGCGGCACGGGCCAGTATGGCTACACCTTC

j_call: TRBJ2-7
clone_size: few
v_call: TRBV20-1
d_call: TRBD2
cdr3_aa: CSARISGSSYEQYF
cdr3_nt: TGCAGTGCTAGAATAAGCGGGAGCTCCTACGAGCAGTACTTC

j_call: TRBJ2-1
clone_size: NA
v_call: TRBV12-3/TRBV12-4
d_call: TRBD2
cdr3_aa: CASRPLLAGGSYNEQFF
cdr3_nt: TGTGCCAGCAGACCCCTACTTGCGGGAGGTTCCTACAATGAGCAGTTCTTC

j_call: TRBJ2-1
clone_size: NA
v_call: TRBV3-1
d_call: TRBD2
cdr3_aa: CASSQAASGRVGEQFF
cdr3_nt: TGTGCCAGCAGCCAAGCGGCTAGCGGGAGGGTCGGTGAGCAGTTCTTC

j_call: TRBJ2-7
clone_size: many
v_call: TRBV15
d_call: NA
cdr3_aa: CATSRVDSYEQYF
cdr3_nt: TGTGCCACCAGCAGAGTAGACAGCTACGAGCAGTACTTC

j_call: TRBJ1-2
clone_size: NA
v_call: TRBV5-1
d_call: NA
cdr3_aa: CASSLDSGGEGYTF
cdr3_nt: TGCGCCAGCAGCTTGGATTCCGGGGGCGAGGGCTACACCTTC

j_call: TRBJ2-7
clone_size: NA
v_call: TRBV5-1
d_call: TRBD1
cdr3_aa: CATSLQGGYNEQYF
cdr3_nt: TGCGCCACGAGCCTACAGGGGGGTTACAATGAGCAGTACTTC

j_call: TRBJ2-1
clone_size: NA
v_call: TRBV4-1
d_call: NA
cdr3_aa: CASSPTEVSYNEQFF
cdr3_nt: TGCGCCAGCAGCCCCACGGAGGTGTCCTACAATGAGCAGTTCTTC

j_call: TRBJ1-2
clone_size: NA
v_call: TRBV28
d_call: NA
cdr3_aa: CASSLPESGYGYTF
cdr3_nt: TGTGCCAGCAGTTTACCCGAAAGTGGCTATGGCTACACCTTC